These T cell receptor beta chains were read from a single sample in a study of monozygotic twins with inflammatory bowel disease. TCRdb re-called the 5' RACE reads and gives one entry per CDR3 protein, without DNA. The sample yields approximately 330,000 distinct CDR3 sequences, of which the top ten take up roughly 2%. The sequenced material came from blood. The receptor set was obtained from a human donor with ulcerative colitis or Crohn's disease, or a healthy co-twin of an affected twin (not recorded which). Each CDR3 is given with its conserved first and last residue. Fields, in order: J gene, V gene, CDR3 length, CDR3 protein.

J gene: TRBJ1-1; V gene: TRBV5-4; CDR3 length: 15; CDR3 protein: CASSKEDRGLEVAFF
J gene: TRBJ1-5; V gene: TRBV2; CDR3 length: 14; CDR3 protein: CASKQGHINQPQHF
J gene: TRBJ2-7; V gene: TRBV28; CDR3 length: 16; CDR3 protein: CASSIRQATSSYEQYF
J gene: TRBJ1-2; V gene: TRBV7-9; CDR3 length: 15; CDR3 protein: CASSSGQGTNYGYTF
J gene: TRBJ1-2; V gene: TRBV4-3; CDR3 length: 15; CDR3 protein: CASSQEPRRHYGYTF
J gene: TRBJ2-3; V gene: TRBV10-1; CDR3 length: 15; CDR3 protein: CASSDRLSRSDTQYF
J gene: TRBJ1-3; V gene: TRBV7-2; CDR3 length: 13; CDR3 protein: CASSSAAGNTIYF
J gene: TRBJ2-7; V gene: TRBV20-1; CDR3 length: 17; CDR3 protein: CSARGGLAGGSFYEQYF
J gene: TRBJ2-1; V gene: TRBV20-1; CDR3 length: 12; CDR3 protein: CSCPGQGNEQFF
J gene: TRBJ1-1; V gene: TRBV9; CDR3 length: 13; CDR3 protein: CASSAGAGGEAFF
J gene: TRBJ2-7; V gene: TRBV20-1; CDR3 length: 14; CDR3 protein: CSAVLAGGAYEQYF
J gene: TRBJ2-3; V gene: TRBV6-2/TRBV6-3; CDR3 length: 14; CDR3 protein: CASSPLRISDTQYF
J gene: TRBJ1-2; V gene: TRBV29-1; CDR3 length: 12; CDR3 protein: CSGRTGYYGYTF
J gene: TRBJ2-2; V gene: TRBV6-2/TRBV6-3; CDR3 length: 13; CDR3 protein: CASTARGTGELFF
J gene: TRBJ1-5; V gene: TRBV12-3/TRBV12-4; CDR3 length: 14; CDR3 protein: CASSPDRGGQPQHF
J gene: TRBJ2-3; V gene: TRBV29-1; CDR3 length: 14; CDR3 protein: CSVEKRDRVDTQYF
J gene: TRBJ2-1; V gene: TRBV21-1; CDR3 length: 15; CDR3 protein: CASSKTSGGYGEQFF
J gene: TRBJ1-6; V gene: TRBV20-1; CDR3 length: 14; CDR3 protein: CSARVPGASSPLHF
J gene: TRBJ1-3; V gene: TRBV7-8; CDR3 length: 17; CDR3 protein: CASSLALQGSSGNTIYF
J gene: TRBJ2-1; V gene: TRBV18; CDR3 length: 16; CDR3 protein: CASSPFSGGLYNEQFF
J gene: TRBJ2-1; V gene: TRBV12-3/TRBV12-4; CDR3 length: 16; CDR3 protein: CASSLGTGGPNSEQFF
J gene: TRBJ2-7; V gene: TRBV5-1; CDR3 length: 14; CDR3 protein: CASSRDGGSYEQYF
J gene: TRBJ1-2; V gene: TRBV24-1; CDR3 length: 14; CDR3 protein: CATSDRQGSRGYTF
J gene: TRBJ2-7; V gene: TRBV27; CDR3 length: 15; CDR3 protein: CASSLLGQGVDEQYF
J gene: TRBJ1-5; V gene: TRBV11-2; CDR3 length: 13; CDR3 protein: CASSLDPYTPQHF
J gene: TRBJ2-7; V gene: TRBV14; CDR3 length: 13; CDR3 protein: CASSRDRGLEQYF
J gene: TRBJ2-7; V gene: TRBV18; CDR3 length: 13; CDR3 protein: CASSLELTYEQYF
J gene: TRBJ2-7; V gene: TRBV13; CDR3 length: 14; CDR3 protein: CASSLSQGRAEQYF
J gene: TRBJ1-6; V gene: TRBV3-1; CDR3 length: 16; CDR3 protein: CASSQAGRGAGSPLHF
J gene: TRBJ2-7; V gene: TRBV5-1; CDR3 length: 18; CDR3 protein: CASSSRGQGSLPYYEQYF
J gene: TRBJ2-4; V gene: TRBV20-1; CDR3 length: 15; CDR3 protein: CSASPGRAKADIQYF
J gene: TRBJ2-1; V gene: TRBV20-1; CDR3 length: 15; CDR3 protein: CSARLGRTIYNEQFF
J gene: TRBJ1-6; V gene: TRBV6-2/TRBV6-3; CDR3 length: 13; CDR3 protein: CASSGSGNSPLHF